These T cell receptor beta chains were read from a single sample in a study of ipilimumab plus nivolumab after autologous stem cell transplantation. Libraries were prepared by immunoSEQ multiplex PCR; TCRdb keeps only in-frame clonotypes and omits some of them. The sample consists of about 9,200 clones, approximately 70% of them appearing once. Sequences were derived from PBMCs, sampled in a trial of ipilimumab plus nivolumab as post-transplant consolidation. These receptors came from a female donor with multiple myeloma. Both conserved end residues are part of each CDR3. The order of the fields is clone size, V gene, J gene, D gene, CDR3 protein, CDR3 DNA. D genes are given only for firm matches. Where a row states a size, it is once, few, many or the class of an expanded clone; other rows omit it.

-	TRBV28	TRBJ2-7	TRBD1	CASSPSGTGGLSGQYF	TGTGCCAGCAGCCCTAGCGGGACAGGGGGCTTATCCGGGCAGTACTTC
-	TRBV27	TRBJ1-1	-	CASSFRGVGNTEAFF	TGTGCCAGCAGTTTCCGGGGGGTTGGGAACACTGAAGCTTTCTTT
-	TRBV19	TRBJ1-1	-	CASSNWGTEAFF	TGTGCCAGTAGTAATTGGGGGACTGAAGCTTTCTTT
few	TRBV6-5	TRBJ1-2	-	CASSYAGDLYGGYTF	TGTGCCAGCAGTTACGCTGGGGATCTCTATGGTGGCTACACCTTC
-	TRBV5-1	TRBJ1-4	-	CASSLEDYEKLFF	TGCGCCAGCAGCTTGGAGGACTATGAAAAACTGTTTTTT
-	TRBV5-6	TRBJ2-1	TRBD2	CASSFLAGSDNEQFF	TGTGCCAGCAGCTTTCTAGCGGGATCGGACAATGAGCAGTTCTTC
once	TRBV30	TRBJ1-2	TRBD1	CALRRQGRDYGYTF	TGTGCCCTTCGCCGACAGGGCCGGGACTATGGCTACACCTTC
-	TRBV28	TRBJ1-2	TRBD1	CASTVYGQGASNYGYTF	TGTGCCAGCACCGTTTACGGGCAGGGGGCATCTAACTATGGCTACACCTTC
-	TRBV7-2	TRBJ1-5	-	CASSLGLNNQPQHF	TGTGCCAGCAGCCTAGGACTGAACAATCAGCCCCAGCATTTT
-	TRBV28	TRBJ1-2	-	CASSPSQGGGHYGYTF	TGTGCCAGCAGTCCCTCACAAGGGGGTGGACACTATGGCTACACCTTC
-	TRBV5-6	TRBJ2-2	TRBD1	CASSLGTGATTGELFF	TGTGCCAGCAGCTTAGGGACAGGGGCTACGACCGGGGAGCTGTTTTTT
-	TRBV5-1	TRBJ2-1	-	CASSLGGASSYNEQFF	TGCGCCAGCAGCTTGGGAGGCGCCAGCTCCTACAATGAGCAGTTCTTC
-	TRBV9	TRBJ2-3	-	CASSVLGTSYPDTQYF	TGTGCCAGCAGCGTATTGGGGACTTCGTATCCAGATACGCAGTATTTT
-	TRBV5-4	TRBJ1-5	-	CASSLGRDPNQPQHF	TGTGCCAGCAGCTTGGGGAGGGATCCGAATCAGCCCCAGCATTTT
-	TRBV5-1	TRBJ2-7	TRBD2	CASSSNEATSRDEQYF	TGCGCCAGCAGCTCGAATGAGGCGACTAGCCGAGACGAGCAGTACTTC
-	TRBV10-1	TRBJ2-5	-	CASSHGQPQETQYF	TGCGCCAGCAGCCACGGACAGCCCCAAGAGACCCAGTACTTC
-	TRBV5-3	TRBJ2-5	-	CASSLAGGRETQYF	TGTGCCAGCAGCTTGGCTGGGGGTCGTGAGACCCAGTACTTC
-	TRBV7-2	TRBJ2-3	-	CASSSPGTDTQYF	TGTGCCAGCAGCTCCCCGGGCACAGATACGCAGTATTTT
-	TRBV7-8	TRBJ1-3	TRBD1	CASSPGTGWGSGNTIYF	TGTGCCAGCAGCCCAGGGACAGGTTGGGGCTCTGGAAACACCATATATTTT
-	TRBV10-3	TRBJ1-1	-	CAISESEAGTEAFF	TGTGCCATCAGTGAGTCGGAGGCGGGGACTGAAGCTTTCTTT
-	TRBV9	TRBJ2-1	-	CASSVGDNEQFF	TGTGCCAGCAGCGTAGGGGACAATGAGCAGTTCTTC
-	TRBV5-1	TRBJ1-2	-	CASSDGQRNYGYTF	TGCGCCAGCAGCGACGGACAGAGAAACTATGGCTACACCTTC
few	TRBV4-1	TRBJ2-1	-	CASSPPGGGLVYNEQFF	TGCGCCAGCAGCCCCCCAGGGGGGGGACTAGTATACAATGAGCAGTTCTTC
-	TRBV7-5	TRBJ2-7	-	CASSLGWGAEQYF	TGTGCCAGCAGCCTAGGGTGGGGTGCTGAGCAGTACTTC
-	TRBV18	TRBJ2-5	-	CASSPYVQETQYF	TGTGCCAGCTCCCCATATGTACAAGAGACCCAGTACTTC
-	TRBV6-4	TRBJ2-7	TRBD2	CASRGTSGRIGEQYF	TGTGCCAGCAGGGGGACTAGCGGGAGGATTGGCGAGCAGTACTTC
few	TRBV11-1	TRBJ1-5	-	CASSGSERDEPQHF	TGTGCCAGCAGCGGAAGTGAAAGGGACGAGCCCCAGCATTTT
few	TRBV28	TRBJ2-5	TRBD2	CASSPRDSGTETQYF	TGTGCCAGCAGCCCCCGGGATAGCGGGACGGAGACCCAGTACTTC
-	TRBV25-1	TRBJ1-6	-	CASSETGRTPLHF	TGTGCCAGCAGTGAAACAGGGCGGACACCCCTCCACTTT
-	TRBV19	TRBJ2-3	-	CASSISRTDTDTQYF	TGTGCCAGTAGTATAAGTCGGACAGACACAGATACGCAGTATTTT
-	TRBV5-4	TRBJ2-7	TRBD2	CASGKREGLEDYEQYF	TGTGCCAGCGGGAAGCGGGAGGGCCTTGAAGACTACGAGCAGTACTTC
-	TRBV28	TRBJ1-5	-	CASSRDINQPQHF	TGTGCCAGCAGTCGGGACATCAATCAGCCCCAGCATTTT
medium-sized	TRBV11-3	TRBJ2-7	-	CASSLGGSSSYEQYF	TGTGCCAGCAGCTTAGGTGGCAGCTCCTCCTACGAGCAGTACTTC
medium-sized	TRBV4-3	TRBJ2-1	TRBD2	CASSSGLVGVSFYNEQFF	TGCGCCAGCAGTTCTGGACTAGTAGGGGTTAGTTTCTACAATGAGCAGTTCTTC
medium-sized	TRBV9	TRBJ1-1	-	CASSPRPLEEAFF	TGTGCCAGCAGTCCAAGACCCTTAGAGGAAGCTTTCTTT
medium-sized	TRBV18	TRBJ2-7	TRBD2	CASSPPMREGYEQYF	TGTGCCAGCTCACCACCGATGCGGGAGGGCTACGAGCAGTACTTC
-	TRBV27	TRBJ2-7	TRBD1	CASSLRGTGSYEQYF	TGTGCCAGCAGTCTTAGGGGGACAGGGTCCTACGAGCAGTACTTC
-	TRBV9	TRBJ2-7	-	CASSARDTFSYEQYF	TGTGCCAGCAGCGCCCGGGACACCTTCTCCTACGAGCAGTACTTC
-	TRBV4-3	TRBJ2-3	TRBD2	CASSQEVWTSGTDTQYF	TGCGCCAGCAGCCAAGAAGTTTGGACTAGCGGCACAGATACGCAGTATTTT
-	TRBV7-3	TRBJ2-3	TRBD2	CASSPKPSGADTQYF	TGTGCCAGCAGCCCAAAGCCTAGCGGAGCAGATACGCAGTATTTT
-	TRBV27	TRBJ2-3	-	CASSLSRSGAGTDTQYF	TGTGCCAGCAGTTTATCCCGATCCGGGGCCGGCACAGATACGCAGTATTTT
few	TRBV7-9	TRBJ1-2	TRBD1	CASSLARQGAGYTF	TGTGCCAGCAGCTTAGCTCGGCAGGGGGCGGGCTACACCTTC
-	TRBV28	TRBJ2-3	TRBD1	CASTPLGTEVADTQYF	TGTGCCAGCACCCCCCTCGGGACAGAGGTAGCAGATACGCAGTATTTT
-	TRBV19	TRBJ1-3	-	CASSTAAHSGNTIYF	TGTGCCAGTAGTACCGCGGCCCACTCTGGAAACACCATATATTTT
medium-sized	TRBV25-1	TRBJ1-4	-	CASSEWSGEKLFF	TGTGCCAGCAGTGAATGGAGTGGGGAAAAACTGTTTTTT